The 28 T cell receptor beta chains presented below share a single source sample, sequenced in a study of blood T cell repertoires in COVID-19 (dated by TCRdb to about 2020). The library was made by the immunoSEQ multiplex PCR assay. The table comes from immuneACCESS by way of TCRdb, which keeps in-frame sequences with V and J called. Part of the clones is missing from these tables; in studies checked, under half for an unresolved V gene and the rest for unknown reasons. The sample table records roughly 230,000 clones; about 90% of these occur just once. The ten largest clones represent 2.1% of the sample. Sample: peripheral blood. The receptor source for this set is a woman aged 60 to 75 with COVID-19, enrolled during active disease.

The chain joins TRBV7-5 to TRBJ1-2; TRBD1, the D gene given by the table, was not confirmed from the DNA. TRBV7-5 is shown as a pseudogene. This CDR3 has 13 residues. DNA of the CDR3: TGTGCCAGAAGCTTTTCGCAGAACTATGGCTACACCTTC. Its protein is CARSFSQNYGYTF.

V usage is TRBV5-4 and J usage is TRBJ2-5; 14 bases match TRBD2. Germline V lookup: CDR1 SGHNT, CDR2 YYREEE (reference sequence). The CDR3 is 17 amino acids. V shed 5 bases, J shed 5 bases, and the junction held 11 bases outside the gene matches. The CDR3 DNA reads as TGTGCCAGCAGTCCGGAAGGACTAGCGGGGGGACGGGAGACCCAGTACTTC. It yields the protein CASSPEGLAGGRETQYF.

The sample holds one count of this clone. The gene calls are TRBV7-2 and TRBJ1-3; D not certain. Germline CDR1 and CDR2: SGHTA and FQGNSA. The V end lost 1 base, the J end lost 8 bases, and 12 bases lay between the germline ends. The CDR3 has 14 amino acids. CDR3 nucleotide sequence: TGTGCCAGCAGCTTAGGGTCTACCGGGGACACCATATATTTT. Its protein is CASSLGSTGDTIYF.

The V call is TRBV6-5, the J call TRBJ1-6; 9 bases agree with TRBD1. Trimming took 2 bases from V and 10 from J; bases not matched to a gene: 6. The CDR3 loop spans 15 amino acids. Germline V gene lookup returns CDR1 MNHEY and CDR2 SVGAGI. CDR3 nucleotide sequence: TGTGCCAGCAGTTACGGAGGACAGGGGTCCTCACCCCTCCACTTT. It encodes CASSYGGQGSSPLHF.

The chain recombines TRBV3-1 (or the pseudogene TRBV3-2) with TRBJ1-3; D ambiguous. The CDR3 runs 17 residues. V gave up 1 base and J gave up 0 bases, with 13 bases separating them. Germline V CDR1 and CDR2: LGHDT, YNNKEL (reference sequence). The CDR3 here is CASSQVERVSSGNTIYF. DNA of the CDR3: TGTGCCAGCAGCCAAGTTGAGAGGGTTTCCTCTGGAAACACCATATATTTT.

This chain connects TRBV6-1 to TRBJ1-5, with a tentative D call TRBD1 (6 bases). The V gene's germline CDR1 is MNHNS and CDR2 SASEGT. This CDR3 has 15 residues. V was cut by 3 bases and J by 5 bases, with 14 bases left in between. This CDR3 is CASSELGGGDQPQHF. DNA of the CDR3: TGTGCCAGCAGTGAGTTAGGGGGGGGCGATCAGCCCCAGCATTTT.

V is TRBV7-3 and J is TRBJ2-1, with TRBD1 matching over 9 bases. CDR3 length: 16 residues. Germline lookup yields CDR1 SGHTA and CDR2 FQGTGA. After removal of 5 bases from V and 5 bases from J, the junction contained 10 bases not matched to a gene. The DNA of the CDR3 is TGTGCCAGCAGCATCGGCGGGACAGGGATCCACAATGAGCAGTTCTTC. Amino acids: CASSIGGTGIHNEQFF.

The CDR3 nucleotides read TGTGCCAGTACCAACTATCCTAGGGGACAGAGAGGCTACACCTTC. Its translation: CASTNYPRGQRGYTF. V gene TRBV19 combines with J gene TRBJ1-2; 7 bases fit TRBD1. The CDR3 extends over 15 amino acids. Per the germline V gene, CDR1 is LNHDA and CDR2 is SQIVND (reference sequence). The V segment lost 7 bases and the J segment 8 bases; nucleotides outside the gene matches: 16.

V usage is TRBV7-6 and J usage is TRBJ1-6, with D unresolved. The CDR3 loop spans 16 amino acids. Germline V lookup: CDR1 SGHVS, CDR2 FNYEAQ. The germline V and J ends were trimmed by 5 bases and 0 bases, with 11 bases remaining between them. The CDR3 protein is CASSPYGDSYNSPLHF. The CDR3 region has the DNA TGTGCCAGCAGCCCCTACGGGGACTCCTATAATTCACCCCTCCACTTT.

This chain's CDR3 is CSVDGQGVTDTQYF. The DNA of the CDR3 is TGCAGCGTTGACGGACAGGGGGTCACAGATACGCAGTATTTT. V usage is TRBV29-1 and J usage is TRBJ2-3; TRBD1 matches at 10 bases. V lost 3 bases to trimming and J lost 2 bases; unmatched junction nucleotides: 2. Germline loops: CDR1 SQVTM, CDR2 ANQGSEA. This CDR3 comprises 14 residues.

This clone has just one count. The CDR3 sequence is CASSLMSTGGFYGYTF. CDR3 nucleotides: TGTGCCAGCAGCTTGATGTCGACAGGGGGCTTCTATGGCTACACCTTC. The rearrangement uses TRBV5-6 and TRBJ1-2; 10 bases are shared with TRBD1. This CDR3 is 16 amino acids long. The trim removed 1 base at V and 4 bases at J, leaving 7 bases unmatched. The V gene's germline CDR1 is SGHDT and CDR2 YYEEEE.

V is TRBV5-1 and J is TRBJ2-2, with a weak D call TRBD1 (6 bases). The CDR3 spans 15 residues. The V gene lost 4 bases and the J gene lost 8 bases, with 18 bases spanning the gap. Germline V gives CDR1 SGHRS, CDR2 YFSETQ. The DNA for the CDR3 is TGCGCCAGCAGCCGGGACACCGATACTACTGGGGAGCTGTTTTTT. It translates to CASSRDTDTTGELFF.

The chain couples TRBV27 to TRBJ1-1; D perhaps matches TRBD1 (6 bases). CDR3 length: 15 residues. V was clipped by 4 bases and J by 4 bases, with 16 bases between them. Germline V gives CDR1 MNHEY, CDR2 SMNVEV (reference sequence). CDR3 sequence (DNA): TGTGCCAGCAGTTGGTCAACAGGGCGCCTCACTGAAGCTTTCTTT. Translating it yields CASSWSTGRLTEAFF.

J is TRBJ1-1 and V is TRBV3-1 (or the pseudogene TRBV3-2), with 7 positions matching TRBD1. CDR3 size: 15 residues. V shed 6 bases and J 0 bases; nucleotides not matched to a gene: 7. Germline V lookup: CDR1 LGHDT, CDR2 YNNKEL (reference sequence). The CDR3 nucleotides read TGTGCCAGCAGTCGACAGGGCTTCATGAACACTGAAGCTTTCTTT. Encoded protein: CASSRQGFMNTEAFF.

The genes are TRBV7-9 and TRBJ1-2; possible D gene TRBD1, 6 bases. This CDR3 contains 13 residues. Germline V gene sequence: CDR1 SEHNR, CDR2 FQNEAQ (reference sequence). V lost 2 bases to trimming and J lost 8 bases, with 12 bases between them. The CDR3 protein is CASSLPSGAGYTF. The CDR3, as DNA: TGTGCCAGCAGCTTACCGTCAGGGGCGGGCTACACCTTC.

CDR3 residues: CASSLAQGEKLFF. CDR3 DNA sequence: TGTGCCAGCAGCTTAGCACAGGGAGAAAAACTGTTTTTT. The rearrangement links TRBV7-9 to TRBJ1-4, with a tentative D call TRBD1 (6 bases). This CDR3 comprises 13 residues. The germline CDR1 and CDR2 sequences are SEHNR and FQNEAQ (reference sequence). V was shortened by 0 bases and J by 8 bases, with 7 bases between the two germline ends.

This rearrangement joins TRBV3-1 (or the pseudogene TRBV3-2) to TRBJ1-2, with D possibly matching TRBD1 (5 bases). The germline CDR1 and CDR2 sequences are LGHDT and YNNKEL (reference sequence). CDR3 length equals 14 residues. The V end lost 4 bases, the J end lost 4 bases, and 13 bases lay between the germline ends. As DNA, the CDR3 is TGTGCCAGCAGCCCAAGCAGGGTGTCCTATGGCTACACCTTC. This sequence encodes CASSPSRVSYGYTF.

The chain carries TRBV5-1 and TRBJ2-1, with D tentatively TRBD1 (6 bases). Trimming took off 5 bases at V and 0 bases at J, with 15 bases between the two ends. The germline CDR1 and CDR2 sequences are SGHRS and YFSETQ. There are 16 residues in the CDR3. CDR3 sequence: CASSVQGTPSYNEQFF. The CDR3 coding sequence is TGCGCCAGCAGTGTACAGGGTACTCCCTCCTACAATGAGCAGTTCTTC.

V gene TRBV7-8 combines with J gene TRBJ2-3, with D unresolved. The germline gives CDR1 SGHVS, CDR2 FQNEAQ. The CDR3 has 12 residues. Trimming left V 5 bases short and J 5 bases short, with 8 bases between. CDR3 nucleotides: TGTGCCAGCAGCCTAATGCGAGATACGCAGTATTTT. Amino acids: CASSLMRDTQYF. Supplemented by reference TRBV7-8 and TRBJ2-3, the full variable domain reads GAGVSQSPRYKVAKRGQDVALRCDPISGHVSLFWYQQALGQGPEFLTYFQNEAQLDKSGLPSDRFFAERPEGSVSTLKIQRTQQEDSAVYLCASSLMRDTQYFGPGTRLTVL.

The chain has TRBV29-1 and TRBJ2-7; D is ambiguous. Between the trimmed V and J ends, which lost 4 bases and 8 bases, there was a span of 12 bases. Per germline, CDR1 SQVTM and CDR2 ANQGSEA. This CDR3 spans 11 amino acids. The DNA of the CDR3 is TGCAGCGTTGTGGCGTGGCGGAAGCAGTACTTC. Its protein product is CSVVAWRKQYF.

This clone showed up just once. The gene calls are TRBV5-1 and TRBJ1-4; 7 bases are a match to TRBD1. CDR3 length: 18 residues. The ends lost 0 bases at V and 3 bases at J; junction bases unmatched: 11. CDR1 and CDR2 (germline): SGHRS, YFSETQ. CDR3 in DNA: TGCGCCAGCAGCTTGGGGACAGGACTCGGGCCGGCTAATGAAAAACTGTTTTTT. Encoded protein: CASSLGTGLGPANEKLFF. Full variable domain (outside the CDR3, taken from reference TRBV5-1 and TRBJ1-4): KAGVTQTPRYLIKTRGQQVTLSCSPISGHRSVSWYQQTPGQGLQFLFEYFSETQRNKGNFPGRFSGRQFSNSRSEMNVSTLELGDSALYLCASSLGTGLGPANEKLFFGSGTQLSVL.

The gene calls are TRBV10-2 and TRBJ2-5, with D uncertain. V was shortened by 6 bases and J by 0 bases, with 8 bases between the two germline ends. The germline V gene encodes CDR1 WSHSY and CDR2 SAAADI. The CDR3 extends over 13 amino acids. The CDR3: CASRAPYQETQYF. The CDR3 DNA reads as TGCGCCAGCAGGGCCCCGTACCAAGAGACCCAGTACTTC.

This chain uses TRBV11-2 with TRBJ2-7, with a possible D match to TRBD1 (6 bases). The CDR3 has 15 amino acids. V lost 0 bases to trimming and J lost 0 bases, with 9 bases between them. CDR1 and CDR2 (germline): SGHAT, FQNNGV. The CDR3 spells CASSLERTASYEQYF. CDR3 nucleotides: TGTGCCAGCAGCTTAGAGCGGACAGCCTCCTACGAGCAGTACTTC.

The chain joins TRBV7-9 to TRBJ2-3; TRBD1 matches at 9 bases. The CDR3 is made up of 15 amino acids. Losses at the gene ends were 5 bases for V and 6 bases for J; bases not matched to a gene: 9. CDR1 is SEHNR, CDR2 FQNEAQ, per germline (reference sequence). CDR3 amino acids: CASSRTGVTVDTQYF. The CDR3 nucleotides read TGTGCCAGCAGCAGGACAGGGGTTACTGTGGATACGCAGTATTTT. Filled out from reference TRBV7-9 and TRBJ2-3, the complete variable domain reads DTGVSQNPRHKITKRGQNVTFRCDPISEHNRLYWYRQTLGQGPEFLTYFQNEAQLEKSRLLSDRFSAERPKGSFSTLEIQRTEQGDSAMYLCASSRTGVTVDTQYFGPGTRLTVL.

For the CDR3, the DNA is TGTGCCAGCTCAGCAGGGGTGACGGCTGAAGCTTTCTTT. It specifies CASSAGVTAEAFF. The chain joins TRBV18 to TRBJ1-1; D is possibly TRBD1 (6 bases). The CDR3 extends over 13 amino acids. Per germline, CDR1 KGHSH and CDR2 LQKENI. The germline V and J ends were trimmed by 5 bases and 6 bases, with 13 bases remaining between them.

The chain recombines TRBV19 with TRBJ2-3, with D possibly matching TRBD2 (6 bases). Per germline, CDR1 LNHDA and CDR2 SQIVND (reference sequence). There are 13 residues in the CDR3. V lost 4 bases to trimming and J lost 2 bases, with 7 bases between them. CDR3 sequence reads: CASSRDFTDTQYF. CDR3 sequence (DNA): TGTGCCAGTAGTAGGGACTTCACAGATACGCAGTATTTT.

There are a few counts of this clone. This rearrangement joins TRBV5-1 to TRBJ2-2, with TRBD2 identical over 8 bases. The CDR3 length is 14 residues. The trim removed 9 bases at V and 5 bases at J, leaving 9 bases unmatched. From germline, CDR1 is SGHRS and CDR2 YFSETQ. CDR3 nucleotides: TGCGCCACAGGGACTAGTGACCCGACCGGGGAGCTGTTTTTT. Translated: CATGTSDPTGELFF.

The V call is TRBV12-5, the J call TRBJ1-4; D uncertain. The CDR3 loop spans 13 amino acids. CDR1 is LGHNT and CDR2 is FRNRAP in the germline V gene. V lost 7 bases and J lost 0, with 6 bases in between. CDR3 DNA sequence: TGTGCTAGTGCCATTGCAACTAATGAAAAACTGTTTTTT. Protein: CASAIATNEKLFF.